Following are 13 T cell receptor beta chains from one sample sequenced in a study of blood T cell repertoires in COVID-19. Clones were sequenced by immunoSEQ multiplex PCR, and TCRdb holds only the in-frame ones, with some missing. This sample has 180,000 or so clones, with about 85% found just once. Sequencing input: peripheral blood. The receptors originated from a woman aged 80 or over with acute or convalescent COVID-19.

The V call is TRBV7-8, the J call TRBJ1-2, with D tentatively TRBD1 (5 bases). V was shortened by 5 bases and J by 2 bases, with 9 bases between the two germline ends. The CDR3 is 13 amino acids. CDR1 SGHVS and CDR2 FQNEAQ come from the germline V gene. The CDR3 DNA sequence: TGTGCCAGCAGCCTTGCAGGGAACTATGGCTACACCTTC. It is translated as CASSLAGNYGYTF.

V gene TRBV7-9 combines with J gene TRBJ2-6; no reliable D call. This CDR3 is built from 13 residues. V was clipped by 2 bases and J by 3 bases, with 2 bases between them. The germline CDR1 and CDR2 sequences are SEHNR and FQNEAQ (reference sequence). CDR3 region: CASSLYGANVLTF. The DNA for the CDR3 is TGTGCCAGCAGCTTATATGGGGCCAACGTCCTGACTTTC.

The chain joins TRBV20-1 to TRBJ1-4; no definite D call. The CDR3 contains 11 residues. CDR1 and CDR2 from the germline V gene are DFQATT and SNEGSKA (reference sequence). The V end was cut by 3 bases, the J end by 8 bases, with 7 bases between. Here the CDR3 DNA reads TGCAGTGCTAGTCCAACAGAAAAACTGTTTTTT. It yields the protein CSASPTEKLFF.

Here the CDR3 DNA reads TGCGCCAGCAGCCAAACCGGGGGGACCCAGTACTTC. Its protein product is CASSQTGGTQYF. The genes are TRBV4-1 and TRBJ2-5, with D possibly being TRBD2 (6 bases). The CDR3 is 12 residues long. V was shortened by 2 bases and J by 7 bases, with 8 bases between the two germline ends. The germline V gene encodes CDR1 MGHRA and CDR2 YSYEKL.

The rearrangement joins TRBV15 to TRBJ2-5, with 11 positions matching TRBD1. The CDR3 sequence is 16 residues long. From germline, CDR1 is LNHNV and CDR2 YYDKDF (reference sequence). The J segment lost 4 bases and the V segment lost 1 base, leaving 5 bases of the junction unmatched. The CDR3 reads CATSRGAGQGGETQYF. The CDR3 nucleotides read TGTGCCACCAGCAGAGGAGCGGGACAGGGGGGAGAGACCCAGTACTTC. Full variable domain (outside the CDR3, taken from reference TRBV15 and TRBJ2-5): DAMVIQNPRYQVTQFGKPVTLSCSQTLNHNVMYWYQQKSSQAPKLLFHYYDKDFNNEADTPDNFQSRRPNTSFCFLDIRSPGLGDTAMYLCATSRGAGQGGETQYFGPGTRLLVL.

The chain links TRBV5-1 to TRBJ2-1, with 10 bases matching TRBD2. Germline-derived CDR1 and CDR2 are SGHRS and YFSETQ. The J segment lost 6 bases and the V segment lost 6 bases, leaving 9 bases of the junction unmatched. The CDR3 is 15 amino acids. CDR3: CASTDLAGVSNEQFF. CDR3 nucleotide sequence: TGCGCCAGCACCGACCTAGCGGGAGTCTCCAATGAGCAGTTCTTC.

The genes are TRBV10-3 and TRBJ2-5; possibly TRBD1 for D (5 bases). Trimming took 11 bases from V and 7 from J, leaving 17 bases between them. In germline, CDR1 is ENHRY, CDR2 SYGVKD. This CDR3 spans 12 amino acids. CDR3 in amino acids: CAAETVLVTQYF. As DNA, the CDR3 is TGTGCCGCTGAGACAGTCCTAGTGACCCAGTACTTC.

The chain recombines TRBV7-2 with TRBJ2-2; possible D gene TRBD2, 9 bases. Trimming removed 3 bases at V and 6 bases at J, with 26 bases between. Germline V lookup: CDR1 SGHTA, CDR2 FQGNSA. This CDR3 region has 19 residues. CDR3 coding DNA: TGTGCCAGCAGCTTCCCTGACAGGGGTGGCGGGGGGGCCCCCGGGGAGCTGTTTTTT. Protein product: CASSFPDRGGGGAPGELFF.

The chain employs TRBV10-3 and TRBJ2-5, with 7 nucleotides matching TRBD2. Germline values: CDR1 ENHRY, CDR2 SYGVKD. The CDR3 has 13 residues. J gave up 6 bases and V 2 bases, and 3 bases lay outside the gene matches. DNA for the CDR3: TGTGCCATCAGTGAGGGGGAGGGTCAGACCCAGTACTTC. Protein sequence: CAISEGEGQTQYF.

This clone appeared a single time. The V gene is TRBV18, the J gene TRBJ1-2, with D perhaps matching TRBD1 (5 bases). Germline-derived CDR1 and CDR2 are KGHSH and LQKENI. This CDR3 has 15 residues. V was shortened by 6 bases and J by 0 bases, with 14 bases between the two germline ends. In DNA form, the CDR3 reads TGTGCCAGCTCCCCCGGGGGAGCGCCTAACTATGGCTACACCTTC. Translating gives CASSPGGAPNYGYTF.

CDR3 nucleotides: TGTGCCAGTAGTATGGTGACTAGCGGGGTCTACAATGAGCAGTTCTTC. Translated: CASSMVTSGVYNEQFF. The chain recombines TRBV19 with TRBJ2-1, with 11 bases that match TRBD2. CDR1 and CDR2 from the germline V gene are LNHDA and SQIVND (reference sequence). The CDR3 consists of 16 residues. V lost 3 bases and J lost 3; bases outside the gene matches: 4.

This sequence joins TRBV9 and TRBJ1-5; weak D call: TRBD1 (6 bases). The germline gives CDR1 SGDLS, CDR2 YYNGEE. This CDR3 is built from 15 residues. V was pared by 3 bases and J by 3 bases, with 13 bases between. CDR3: CASSGDRSINQPQHF. The DNA of the CDR3 is TGTGCCAGCAGCGGTGACAGGAGCATCAATCAGCCCCAGCATTTT.

The chain couples TRBV2 to TRBJ1-1, with a tentative D call TRBD1 (6 bases). The CDR3 spans 12 residues. Germline V lookup: CDR1 SNHLY, CDR2 FYNNEI. Trimming shortened V by 8 bases and J by 9 bases, and 16 bases separated the two germline ends. DNA for the CDR3: TGTGCCAGCGTACAGGGCCCCCCTAAAGCTTTCTTT. This codes for CASVQGPPKAFF. The variable domain in full, completed from reference TRBV2 and TRBJ1-1, reads EPEVTQTPSHQVTQMGQEVILRCVPISNHLYFYWYRQILGQKVEFLVSFYNNEISEKSEIFDDQFSVERPDGSNFTLKIRSTKLEDSAMYFCASVQGPPKAFFGQGTRLTVV.